The 8 T cell receptor beta chains listed next were all sequenced from one sample in a study of naive and memory T cell subsets. Both TRBC1 and TRBC2 were covered by a beta constant-region primer of two equimolar oligonucleotides. TCRdb recomputed calls from the UMI-ligation and nested PCR reads with MiXCR, one row per CDR3 protein. The sample has around 35,000 distinct CDR3 sequences, 10% to 15% seen once. Sequencing was carried out using effector memory CD4+ T cells from blood. The subset: effector memory, CD45RA- CD27-. Receptors originate from a human donor in good health.

This clonotype was picked up a small number of times. The gene calls are TRBV20-1 and TRBJ2-2; D uncertain. The CDR3 has 14 amino acids. Trimming took off 4 bases at V and 2 bases at J, with 11 bases between the two ends. Germline CDR1 DFQATT, CDR2 SNEGSKA (reference sequence). The CDR3 nucleotides read TGCAGTGCTATCCCGAGCTACAACACCGGGGAGCTGTTTTTT. As protein: CSAIPSYNTGELFF.

The chain uses TRBV28 and TRBJ1-3; D is possibly TRBD1 (5 bases). The V gene lost 5 bases and the J gene lost 4 bases, with 15 bases spanning the gap. The CDR3 extends over 15 amino acids. Germline loops: CDR1 MDHEN, CDR2 SYDVKM. This CDR3 is CASSNSGTQGNTIYF. The CDR3 DNA follows: TGTGCCAGCAGTAACTCCGGGACCCAAGGAAACACCATATATTTT.

This clonotype was recorded a few times. This chain connects TRBV7-2 to TRBJ2-3; D uncertain. The CDR3 extends over 12 amino acids. V was cut by 4 bases and J by 5 bases, with 7 bases left in between. The germline gives CDR1 SGHTA, CDR2 FQGNSA. CDR3 bases: TGTGCCAGCAGCTACTACGGAGATACGCAGTATTTT. It codes for CASSYYGDTQYF.

This clonotype was recorded many times. The V call is TRBV4-1, the J call TRBJ2-1, with D perhaps matching TRBD1 or TRBD2 (6 bases each). This CDR3 region has 16 residues. The V and J ends lost 1 base and 5 bases respectively, with 15 bases between them. Germline V lookup: CDR1 MGHRA, CDR2 YSYEKL. The CDR3 protein is CASSQGGAGQHNEQFF. The CDR3 coding sequence is TGCGCCAGCAGCCAAGGTGGGGCGGGACAACACAATGAGCAGTTCTTC.

Ten or more counts support this clonotype. The chain links TRBV5-1 to TRBJ2-3; D is perhaps TRBD2 (5 bases). V was shortened by 2 bases and J by 0 bases, with 10 bases between the two germline ends. This CDR3 contains 15 residues. Germline V lookup: CDR1 SGHRS, CDR2 YFSETQ. The DNA for the CDR3 is TGCGCCAGCAGCTTTAGCGATCTTAGCACAGATACGCAGTATTTT. The encoded protein is CASSFSDLSTDTQYF.

On this clonotype: A much larger clone lies one base from this, so it may be a read error. V and J are TRBV24-1 and TRBJ2-5, with D possibly being TRBD1 (6 bases). In germline, CDR1 is KGHDR, CDR2 SFDVKD. Deletions cut 3 bases from V and 5 bases from J, with 9 bases between. This CDR3 contains 13 residues. Here the CDR3 reads CATSDVRGETQYF. The CDR3 nucleotides read TGTGCCACCAGTGATGTTAGGGGGGAGACCCAGTACTTC.

The chain joins TRBV15 to TRBJ1-4; D is unresolved. Germline CDR1 and CDR2: LNHNV and YYDKDF (reference sequence). The CDR3 has 14 residues. With 8 bases removed from V and 2 bases from J, the gap between germline ends came to 12 bases. CDR3 sequence reads: CATRAFGTNEKLFF. As DNA, the CDR3 is TGTGCCACCCGAGCCTTCGGGACTAATGAAAAACTGTTTTTT. The full variable domain, its missing parts supplied by reference TRBV15 and TRBJ1-4, is DAMVIQNPRYQVTQFGKPVTLSCSQTLNHNVMYWYQQKSSQAPKLLFHYYDKDFNNEADTPDNFQSRRPNTSFCFLDIRSPGLGDTAMYLCATRAFGTNEKLFFGSGTQLSVL.

As regards this clonotype: A read error may explain this, as a much larger clone is one base away. The DNA for the CDR3 is TGCAGCGTTGGTTCTAGTAAGCATGAGCAGTTCTTC. It is translated as CSVGSSKHEQFF. The V gene is TRBV29-1, the J gene TRBJ2-1; D is ambiguous. The CDR3 length is 12 residues. V lost 4 bases and J 8 bases, leaving 12 bases between the germline ends. Germline V gene sequence: CDR1 SQVTM, CDR2 ANQGSEA.